This TCR beta chain stems from a study of T cells in Graves' hyperthyroidism and ophthalmopathy. Overall study: Prior to any treatment, at the point of initial diagnosis, peripheral blood was collected.

Germline trimming cut 5 bases from V and 4 bases from J; bases unmatched to any gene: 8. This CDR3 comprises 15 residues. The germline V gene has CDR1 SEHNR and CDR2 FQNEAQ (reference sequence). The TCR beta CDR3 regions underwent amplification using RNA transcripts as the source. The HTBI primer set drove a first-round RT-PCR of the TCR CDR3. TCRdb passed the multiplex PCR reads through MiXCR, listing each CDR3 protein once. The repertoire has 690,000 or so distinct CDR3 sequences, roughly a sixth of them found once; the top ten carry over 15%. Approximately 10 ml of fresh peripheral blood supplied the PBMCs.

The chain carries TRBV7-9 and TRBJ2-1, with 7 bases matching TRBD1. This receptor was taken from a woman aged 45-60 years with Graves' hyperthyroidism that later progressed to Graves' ophthalmopathy. Sample: blood. In DNA form, the CDR3 reads TGTGCCAGCAGCCCAACGGGACAGCCGTACAATGAGCAGTTCTTC. Amino acids: CASSPTGQPYNEQFF.